These 25 T cell receptor beta chains came from one sample sequenced in a study of shared clonotypes between healthy human individuals. TCRdb keeps only in-frame clones here, not all; method: immunoSEQ multiplex PCR. The table records around 1 million clones, 76% of them present only once. Input material: memory CD4+ T cells sorted from blood. Noted subset: CD45RA-negative fraction. The receptors were gathered from a man younger than 35 in good health.

This chain links TRBV2 with TRBJ2-2; D unclear. The germline V and J ends were trimmed by 5 bases and 0 bases, with 7 bases remaining between them. The CDR3 extends over 14 amino acids. Germline CDR1 is SNHLY and CDR2 is FYNNEI. CDR3 sequence: CASSTTPNTGELFF. CDR3 bases: TGTGCCAGCAGTACCACGCCGAACACCGGGGAGCTGTTTTTT.

The CDR3 sequence: CASSQDRGITTIYF. CDR3 nucleotides: TGCGCCAGCAGCCAAGACAGGGGGATAACAACCATATATTTT. The V call is TRBV4-3, the J call TRBJ1-3, with 7 bases aligning to TRBD1. The CDR3 covers 14 residues. The V segment lost 0 bases and the J segment 10 bases; nucleotides outside the gene matches: 6. The germline V gene has CDR1 LGHNA and CDR2 YSLEER.

The chain has TRBV2 and TRBJ1-3; no clear D gene. Germline CDR1 and CDR2: SNHLY and FYNNEI. The CDR3 extends over 16 amino acids. V lost 2 bases, J lost 0 bases, and 11 bases lay in between. CDR3 DNA sequence: TGTGCCAGCAGTGAATATCCGGGGAGCTCTGGAAACACCATATATTTT. The encoded protein is CASSEYPGSSGNTIYF.

Only a few counts were recorded for this clone. The rearrangement links TRBV11-1 to TRBJ2-3; D not certain. CDR3 length: 14 residues. Trimming shortened V by 1 base and J by 4 bases, and 9 bases separated the two germline ends. Germline CDR1 is SGHAT and CDR2 is FQDESV (reference sequence). The CDR3 spells CASSLGPSADTQYF. The CDR3 DNA reads TGTGCCAGCAGCTTAGGCCCGAGCGCAGATACGCAGTATTTT. The variable domain in full, with the rest retrieved from reference TRBV11-1 and TRBJ2-3, is EAEVAQSPRYKITEKSQAVAFWCDPISGHATLYWYRQILGQGPELLVQFQDESVVDDSQLPKDRFSAERLKGVDSTLKIQPAELGDSAMYLCASSLGPSADTQYFGPGTRLTVL.

This sequence joins TRBV25-1 and TRBJ1-2; D gene uncertain. Germline V gives CDR1 MGHDK, CDR2 SYGVNS. This CDR3 is built from 12 residues. Trimming took 4 bases from V and 5 from J, leaving 8 bases between them. The CDR3: CASSGTEYGYTF. CDR3 nucleotides: TGTGCCAGCAGTGGGACGGAGTATGGCTACACCTTC.

The CDR3 region is CYPGPSSTDTQYF. The CDR3 DNA follows: TGTTACCCCGGGCCGTCGAGCACAGATACGCAGTATTTT. The rearrangement uses TRBV9 and TRBJ2-3, with D unclear. Germline CDR1 reads SGDLS; CDR2 reads YYNGEE. There are 13 residues in the CDR3.

The CDR3 region has the DNA TGTGCCAGCAGTTACGGACCGGACCCAACCTACGAGCAGTACTTC. Amino acids: CASSYGPDPTYEQYF. The J gene is TRBJ2-7, the V gene TRBV6-5; D ambiguous. The V gene's germline CDR1 is MNHEY and CDR2 SVGAGI. The V end was cut by 2 bases, the J end by 2 bases, with 13 bases between. The CDR3 has 15 amino acids.

V gene TRBV9 combines with J gene TRBJ2-5, with no clear D. The V gene's germline CDR1 is SGDLS and CDR2 YYNGEE. Between the trimmed V and J ends, which lost 0 bases and 5 bases, there was a span of 11 bases. The CDR3 length is 14 residues. CDR3 sequence reads: CASSVGSPPETQYF. In DNA form, the CDR3 reads TGTGCCAGCAGCGTAGGCAGTCCCCCCGAGACCCAGTACTTC. Based on the CDR3 plus reference TRBV9 and TRBJ2-5, the full variable domain is DSGVTQTPKHLITATGQRVTLRCSPRSGDLSVYWYQQSLDQGLQFLIQYYNGEERAKGNILERFSAQQFPDLHSELNLSSLELGDSALYFCASSVGSPPETQYFGPGTRLLVL.

This chain uses TRBV2 with TRBJ2-7, with 12 nucleotides matching TRBD2. There are 15 residues in the CDR3. Trimming took 6 bases from V and 4 from J; bases not matched to a gene: 7. Germline CDR1 SNHLY, CDR2 FYNNEI. The CDR3 is CASRETSGSRYEQYF. In DNA form, the CDR3 reads TGTGCCAGCAGGGAGACTAGCGGGAGTAGGTACGAGCAGTACTTC. The entire variable domain, with the rest obtained from reference TRBV2 and TRBJ2-7, is as follows: EPEVTQTPSHQVTQMGQEVILRCVPISNHLYFYWYRQILGQKVEFLVSFYNNEISEKSEIFDDQFSVERPDGSNFTLKIRSTKLEDSAMYFCASRETSGSRYEQYFGPGTRLTVT.

The gene calls are TRBV29-1 and TRBJ1-1; TRBD1 matches 8 bases. CDR1 is SQVTM and CDR2 is ANQGSEA in the germline V gene. The trim removed 7 bases at V and 11 bases at J, leaving 6 bases unmatched. The CDR3 loop spans 10 amino acids. CDR3 in amino acids: CSAKDRDAFF. DNA for the CDR3: TGCAGCGCTAAGGACAGGGACGCTTTCTTT.

The table lists this clone with a count of one. This chain uses TRBV5-6 with TRBJ2-7, with 10 bases fitting TRBD2. The CDR3 is 15 amino acids. Germline values: CDR1 SGHDT, CDR2 YYEEEE. The V and J ends lost 4 bases and 2 bases, in that order; junction bases with no gene match: 6. The CDR3 nucleotides read TGTGCCAGCAGCGGGGGACTAGCGCTCACCTACGAGCAGTACTTC. As protein: CASSGGLALTYEQYF.

This clone appeared a single time. The genes are TRBV19 and TRBJ2-1; TRBD2 matches 7 bases. This CDR3 spans 16 amino acids. Germline V gene sequence: CDR1 LNHDA, CDR2 SQIVND (reference sequence). With V trimmed by 6 bases and J by 7 bases, 15 bases remained unmatched. The CDR3 loop reads CASRSRGGVRRNEQFF. The DNA of the CDR3 is TGTGCCAGTAGATCGAGGGGAGGGGTGAGGAGGAATGAGCAGTTCTTC.

This clone appeared many times. The chain recombines TRBV4-1 with TRBJ2-5, with TRBD2 matching 8 bases. Germline assignment: CDR1 MGHRA and CDR2 YSYEKL. Trimming at V came to 6 bases and at J to 5 bases, leaving 11 bases not matched to a gene. CDR3 size: 15 residues. Here the CDR3 reads CASSREGSPGETQYF. CDR3 DNA: TGCGCCAGCAGTCGGGAGGGGTCGCCTGGGGAGACCCAGTACTTC.

The V and J genes are TRBV5-4 and TRBJ2-1; D call uncertain. The V gene lost 0 bases and the J gene lost 10 bases, with 8 bases spanning the gap. Per the germline V gene, CDR1 is SGHNT and CDR2 is YYREEE (reference sequence). This CDR3 region has 12 residues. CDR3 in DNA: TGTGCCAGCAGCTTGGAACAGAAAGAGCAGTTCTTC. Its translation: CASSLEQKEQFF.

The V and J genes are TRBV4-3 and TRBJ2-5; 10 bases are shared with TRBD1. The V segment lost 4 bases and the J segment 4 bases; nucleotides outside the gene matches: 6. In germline, CDR1 is LGHNA, CDR2 YSLEER. The CDR3 has 15 residues. CDR3 region: CASSPGQGRGETQYF. CDR3 DNA sequence: TGCGCCAGCAGCCCGGGACAGGGGAGGGGAGAGACCCAGTACTTC.

The chain carries TRBV11-2 and TRBJ1-2; D is unclear. The CDR3 covers 16 residues. Germline assignment: CDR1 SGHAT and CDR2 FQNNGV. V was shortened by 5 bases and J by 4 bases, with 20 bases between the two germline ends. The CDR3: CASSHDSGRKSYGYTF. CDR3 DNA sequence: TGTGCCAGCAGCCACGATAGTGGGCGGAAAAGCTATGGCTACACCTTC.

V is TRBV11-2 and J is TRBJ1-6; no clear D. This CDR3 comprises 15 residues. The V end lost 3 bases, the J end lost 7 bases, and 13 bases lay between the germline ends. Germline loops: CDR1 SGHAT, CDR2 FQNNGV. The CDR3 nucleotides read TGTGCCAGCAGCTTGTTACGTTACCAGAATTCACCCCTCCACTTT. Protein: CASSLLRYQNSPLHF.

The chain joins TRBV7-9 to TRBJ1-4, with unresolved D. Germline V lookup: CDR1 SEHNR, CDR2 FQNEAQ (reference sequence). The CDR3 is made up of 15 amino acids. Trimming took 1 base from V and 0 from J, leaving 6 bases between them. The CDR3 sequence: CASSLGASTNEKLFF. For the CDR3, the DNA is TGTGCCAGCAGCTTAGGGGCATCAACTAATGAAAAACTGTTTTTT.

V and J are TRBV10-1 and TRBJ2-7; D is tentatively TRBD1 or TRBD2 (5 bases each). Trimming took off 11 bases at V and 2 bases at J, with 16 bases between the two ends. Germline CDR1 is WNHNN and CDR2 is SYGVQD (reference sequence). The CDR3 totals 13 residues. The CDR3 DNA reads TGCGCCCCCCTTTGGGGGATACCCTACGAGCAGTACTTC. Protein: CAPLWGIPYEQYF.

The chain carries TRBV5-1 and TRBJ2-2, with D perhaps given as TRBD1 or TRBD2 (5 bases each). CDR3 size: 16 residues. The germline V and J ends were trimmed by 4 bases and 4 bases, with 17 bases remaining between them. Germline assignment: CDR1 SGHRS and CDR2 YFSETQ. The DNA of the CDR3 is TGCGCCAGCAGCCCCGGGACGGCGATAGGCACCGGGGAGCTGTTTTTT. Translating gives CASSPGTAIGTGELFF.

Turning to this clone: The sample carries other DNA sequences with the same CDR3. The V gene is TRBV19, the J gene TRBJ2-7, with 11 bases identical to TRBD1. The V gene end was trimmed by 4 bases and the J gene end by 0 bases; junction bases not matched to a gene: 2. Germline-derived CDR1 and CDR2 are LNHDA and SQIVND (reference sequence). This CDR3 region has 15 residues. CDR3 sequence reads: CASSTGTGGSYEQYF. CDR3 bases: TGTGCCAGTAGTACCGGGACAGGGGGCTCCTACGAGCAGTACTTC. Supplemented by reference TRBV19 and TRBJ2-7, the full variable domain reads DGGITQSPKYLFRKEGQNVTLSCEQNLNHDAMYWYRQDPGQGLRLIYYSQIVNDFQKGDIAEGYSVSREKKESFPLTVTSAQKNPTAFYLCASSTGTGGSYEQYFGPGTRLTVT.

A note on this clone: A much more abundant neighbour one base away suggests this may be a read error. The chain links TRBV13 to TRBJ1-2, with D tentatively TRBD1 (5 bases). The CDR3 extends over 12 amino acids. CDR1 PRHDT and CDR2 FYEKMQ come from the germline V gene (reference sequence). V was clipped by 5 bases and J by 8 bases, with 12 bases between them. This chain's CDR3 is CASSEGLYGYTF. CDR3 DNA sequence: TGTGCCAGCAGCGAGGGACTATACGGCTACACCTTC.

The chain links TRBV5-1 to TRBJ1-2, with D tentatively TRBD1 (6 bases). With 0 bases removed from V and 4 bases from J, the gap between germline ends came to 13 bases. The CDR3 has 15 amino acids. CDR1 is SGHRS and CDR2 is YFSETQ in the germline V gene. The CDR3 coding sequence is TGCGCCAGCAGCTTGGCCCCAGGGGAGGGCTATGGCTACACCTTC. It specifies CASSLAPGEGYGYTF.

J is TRBJ2-7 and V is TRBV5-1; D is perhaps TRBD1 (5 bases). Germline V gene lookup returns CDR1 SGHRS and CDR2 YFSETQ. V was clipped by 1 base and J by 3 bases, with 11 bases between them. The CDR3 spans 14 residues. This CDR3 is CASSLRGPNYEQYF. DNA for the CDR3: TGCGCCAGCAGCTTGAGGGGTCCCAACTACGAGCAGTACTTC. The full variable domain, its missing parts supplied by reference TRBV5-1 and TRBJ2-7, is KAGVTQTPRYLIKTRGQQVTLSCSPISGHRSVSWYQQTPGQGLQFLFEYFSETQRNKGNFPGRFSGRQFSNSRSEMNVSTLELGDSALYLCASSLRGPNYEQYFGPGTRLTVT.

The chain is built from TRBV7-8 and TRBJ1-1, with unresolved D. Germline loops: CDR1 SGHVS, CDR2 FQNEAQ. The length of the CDR3 is 13 residues. V lost 5 bases to trimming and J lost 2 bases, with 9 bases between them. CDR3 region: CASSRISNTEAFF. CDR3 in DNA: TGTGCCAGCAGCAGAATAAGCAACACTGAAGCTTTCTTT.